This T cell receptor (beta chain) is drawn from a study of T cells in Graves' hyperthyroidism and ophthalmopathy (dated by TCRdb to between 2018 and 2020). Describing the broader study: Peripheral blood was sampled at the time of initial diagnosis, prior to any treatment. The 95 to 100 discovery patients were randomly split 7:3 into training and test sets. In several Graves' hyperthyroidism patients, the study also compared T-cell repertoires from thyroid tissue with T-cell repertoires from blood. To identify distinguishing TCR V-J signatures, a discovery cohort of roughly 100 patients was used, comprising 43 with Graves' ophthalmopathy and 55 to 65 with stable Graves' hyperthyroidism. Following sampling, methimazole starting at 30 mg daily was given to hyperthyroidism patients, and high-dose intravenous methylprednisolone was given to ophthalmopathy patients. The paper describes TCR Vbeta CDR3 sequencing of fewer than 150 peripheral blood samples, made up of about 40 ophthalmopathy patients, some 76 hyperthyroidism patients and some 17 progressor patients. An independent validation cohort of around 20 hyperthyroidism patients and approximately 17 patients who later progressed to ophthalmopathy tested prospective prediction of ophthalmopathy.

Stable Graves' hyperthyroidism was defined as the absence of progression to ophthalmopathy over 18 months of follow-up. The hyperthyroidism patients were between 18 and 65 years old and newly diagnosed, with a disease duration of less than 2 months. Patients with uncontrolled infections, other autoimmune diseases, pregnancy or lactation were excluded. Diagnoses were established on the basis of clinical symptoms, serum thyroxine and TRAb, thyroid ultrasound, and orbital computed tomography. PBMCs were isolated from more than 9 ml of fresh peripheral blood by Ficoll-Paque density gradient centrifugation. Total RNA was extracted with Trizol reagent, and quality was checked on an Agilent 2100 Bioanalyzer. A note on this clonotype: Its antigen remains unidentified. This may be a read error, as it is one base from a much larger clone.

The TCR beta CDR3 regions were amplified from RNA transcripts. A first-round RT-PCR of the TCR CDR3 used the HTBI primer set with the Qiagen OneStep RT-PCR kit. Libraries were constructed in a second round of multiplex PCR, after which size selection and purification were performed. Libraries were sequenced paired-end with 100 bp reads on an Illumina HiSeq2000. On the study's bioinformatics: Raw data were processed with SOAPnuke, discarding reads with adapters, uncalled bases, mean Phred below 15, or no exact constant-primer or identifier match. COPE v1.2.5 was used to merge the high-quality paired reads, and each unique nucleotide sequence was defined as a clonotype. MiTCR v1.1 was used to align the clonotypes against IMGT TRBV, TRBD and TRBJ reference segments. Analysis was restricted to V-J combinations with a frequency above 0.0001, which covered 99.2% of repertoires. The TCS score was defined as F50 (clonal expansion) divided by E x V (chaos), with BLOSUM62-based TCRdist calculated between CDR3 peptides within each V-J. Welch's t-statistics and random forest reduced fewer than 550 V-J features to roughly 13, which were used in a naive Bayes classifier (R e1071). TCRdb redid the processing of the public reads, applying fastp at Q25 and MiXCR, and retained in-frame beta chains. Entries that share a CDR3 protein sequence are merged under the most common genes and DNA. The V and J calls were determined by TCRdb, not by the authors. Here the sample has about 320,000 distinct CDR3 sequences; roughly 15% occur a single time. The ten largest account for around 35% of the sample.

From the germline V gene (reference sequence), CDR1 is LGHDT and CDR2 is YNNKEL. The CDR3 goes from the cysteine to the phenylalanine over 13 residues. Just CDR3 DNA is preserved here, 39 bases in frame from base 1. Points the paper makes about the study in general: No statistical method was used to fix the sample size in advance, and group allocation was not hidden from the investigators. In cross-validation, a model built on a 13 V-J signature told ophthalmopathy apart from stable hyperthyroidism with approximately 90% sensitivity and roughly 83% specificity, and in testing the same model reached 80%/75%. In validation, the model predicted progression to ophthalmopathy a median of 6.5 months before onset, with 65% to 71% sensitivity and almost 75% specificity. Most expanded thyroid clonotypes (frequency above 0.001) were also detected in blood, suggesting blood repertoires may reflect thyroid immune responses.

Rearrangement joined TRBV3-1 to TRBJ2-3; the D segment might be TRBD1 or TRBD2, since each matches 7 bases. This TCR came from a man aged 25-45 years with Graves' hyperthyroidism. Sequencing input: blood. The DNA is TGTGCCATCAGCGGGACAGGCACAGATACGCAGTATTTT. Its product reads: CAISGTGTDTQYF.